The next 25 T cell receptor beta chains were all read from a single sample in a study of cytomegalovirus exposure and HLA in healthy donors. The primer mix had 60 Vbeta and 13 Jbeta primers. Using immunoSEQ multiplex PCR, the repertoire was profiled, and TCRdb retains in-frame clones only, with some absent. Among around 200,000 clones listed, 80% to 90% were seen once. Sequencing input: PBMCs. The receptors were sampled from a woman between 18 and 29 years old in good health and CMV-seronegative.

This CDR3 is CASSVEAYFGGDSGNTIYF. CDR3 nucleotides: TGTGCCAGCAGCGTAGAGGCCTATTTTGGCGGAGACTCTGGAAACACCATATATTTT. V is TRBV9 and J is TRBJ1-3; D is ambiguous. This CDR3 is built from 19 residues. CDR1 and CDR2 from the germline V gene are SGDLS and YYNGEE. Trimming took off 0 bases at V and 0 bases at J, with 19 bases between the two ends.

V is TRBV11-2 and J is TRBJ2-5; D is possibly TRBD2 (7 bases). Germline CDR1 SGHAT, CDR2 FQNNGV. The CDR3 sequence is 17 residues long. Between the trimmed V and J ends, which lost 3 bases and 5 bases, there was a span of 22 bases. CDR3 DNA sequence: TGTGCCAGCAGCTTCATGGACGGGGGGCCCGGGTGGGAGACCCAGTACTTC. Protein product: CASSFMDGGPGWETQYF.

This clone was counted a single time. The chain links TRBV7-6 to TRBJ2-7; 7 bases fit TRBD2. The V gene's germline CDR1 is SGHVS and CDR2 FNYEAQ. The CDR3 spans 15 residues. V lost 1 base to trimming and J lost 2 bases; unmatched junction nucleotides: 5. The CDR3 sequence: CASSLEGAGPYEQYF. The CDR3 DNA reads as TGTGCCAGCAGCTTAGAAGGAGCGGGACCCTACGAGCAGTACTTC.

The CDR3 bases are TGTGCCAGCAGCCGGTTGACAGGGGGCATGTACGAGCAGTACTTC. Residues: CASSRLTGGMYEQYF. The rearrangement joins TRBV5-8 to TRBJ2-7; 10 nucleotides align to TRBD1. Germline V lookup: CDR1 SGHTS, CDR2 YDEGEE. Unmatched junction bases numbered 8, after V lost 4 bases and J lost 4 bases. This CDR3 is 15 amino acids long.

V and J are TRBV18 and TRBJ1-1, with 10 bases matching TRBD1. The CDR3 spans 17 residues. Germline CDR1 and CDR2: KGHSH and LQKENI. Trimming at V came to 3 bases and at J to 4 bases, leaving 11 bases not matched to a gene. CDR3 residues: CASSPIRQGARGTEAFF. CDR3 DNA: TGTGCCAGCTCACCGATCCGACAGGGGGCAAGAGGCACTGAAGCTTTCTTT.

The genes are TRBV2 and TRBJ2-7; a weak D match, TRBD2 (6 bases). This CDR3 spans 14 amino acids. CDR1 and CDR2 from the germline V gene are SNHLY and FYNNEI. The V end lost 7 bases, the J end lost 2 bases, and 15 bases lay between the germline ends. The CDR3: CASTGGGLPYEQYF. As DNA, the CDR3 is TGTGCCAGCACCGGGGGTGGACTACCCTACGAGCAGTACTTC.

The chain joins TRBV5-6 to TRBJ2-3; the match to TRBD2 covers 8 bases. Germline lookup yields CDR1 SGHDT and CDR2 YYEEEE. Trimming cost V 9 bases and J 0 bases; bases outside gene matches: 9. CDR3 length: 15 amino acids. The CDR3 reads CATWMAGGSTDTQYF. The CDR3 nucleotides read TGTGCCACATGGATGGCGGGAGGAAGCACAGATACGCAGTATTTT.

The chain uses TRBV19 and TRBJ1-5; 7 nucleotides line up with TRBD1. Germline V gene lookup returns CDR1 LNHDA and CDR2 SQIVND (reference sequence). J gave up 9 bases and V 2 bases, and 4 bases lay outside the gene matches. This CDR3 comprises 13 residues. The CDR3 region has the DNA TGTGCCAGTAGTATACAGGGGGGATCGCCCCAGCATTTT. It yields the protein CASSIQGGSPQHF.

The rearrangement links TRBV5-1 to TRBJ1-4; 7 bases are a match to TRBD1. Germline CDR1 SGHRS, CDR2 YFSETQ. V shed 2 bases, J shed 4 bases, and the junction held 5 bases outside the gene matches. The CDR3 loop spans 15 amino acids. The CDR3: CASSLAGGGNEKLFF. As DNA, the CDR3 is TGCGCCAGCAGCTTAGCAGGGGGTGGTAATGAAAAACTGTTTTTT.

The rearrangement uses TRBV7-9 and TRBJ2-3, with D unclear. Germline values: CDR1 SEHNR, CDR2 FQNEAQ (reference sequence). Between the trimmed V and J ends, which lost 5 bases and 5 bases, there was a span of 17 bases. The CDR3 has 15 residues. CDR3 in DNA: TGTGCCAGCAGCGGCGGTGGCGAAATGGGAGATACGCAGTATTTT. It codes for CASSGGGEMGDTQYF.

This clone was recorded once. The rearrangement uses TRBV2 and TRBJ2-1, with 9 bases lining up with TRBD1. CDR1 SNHLY and CDR2 FYNNEI come from the germline V gene. The CDR3 runs to 13 residues. V lost 4 bases and J lost 7; bases outside the gene matches: 2. CDR3 coding DNA: TGTGCCAGCAGTGGGACAGGGGTTAATGAGCAGTTCTTC. Protein: CASSGTGVNEQFF.

The rearrangement links TRBV10-2 to TRBJ2-5; D may be TRBD1 (6 bases). This CDR3 is built from 13 residues. Trimming took 5 bases from V and 9 from J, leaving 16 bases between them. Per the germline V gene, CDR1 is WSHSY and CDR2 is SAAADI. The CDR3, as DNA: TGCGCCAGCAGTTTTACAGGGTCCGGGGCCCAGTACTTC. Amino acid sequence: CASSFTGSGAQYF.

The V call is TRBV5-4, the J call TRBJ2-7; 9 bases align to TRBD1. Germline V gives CDR1 SGHNT, CDR2 YYREEE (reference sequence). V gave up 4 bases and J gave up 6 bases; unmatched junction bases: 8. The CDR3 loop spans 14 amino acids. DNA for the CDR3: TGTGCCAGCAGCGGGGACAGGGTGGCTCTCGAGCAGTACTTC. Protein: CASSGDRVALEQYF.

The chain couples TRBV28 to TRBJ1-2, with unresolved D. Trimming stripped 6 bases from V and 10 bases from J, with 15 bases between. CDR1 MDHEN and CDR2 SYDVKM come from the germline V gene. The CDR3 consists of 12 residues. The CDR3 loop is CASSPPAGNYTF. The CDR3 bases are TGTGCCAGCAGCCCGCCGGCAGGCAACTACACCTTC.

V gene TRBV9 combines with J gene TRBJ2-1; TRBD1 agrees at 8 bases. The V and J ends lost 1 base and 3 bases, in that order; junction bases with no gene match: 9. This CDR3 has 17 amino acids. CDR1 SGDLS and CDR2 YYNGEE come from the germline V gene. The CDR3 reads CASSVNPPGGYYNEQFF. The CDR3 DNA sequence: TGTGCCAGCAGCGTAAACCCTCCAGGGGGCTACTACAATGAGCAGTTCTTC.

The V and J genes are TRBV6-1 and TRBJ2-3; D unclear. The V gene's germline CDR1 is MNHNS and CDR2 SASEGT. V was pared by 1 base and J by 2 bases, with 13 bases between. CDR3 length: 16 amino acids. The CDR3 region is CASSEEPLTITDTQYF. The CDR3 DNA sequence: TGTGCCAGCAGTGAAGAGCCCCTAACGATCACAGATACGCAGTATTTT.

The chain employs TRBV4-2 and TRBJ2-7; TRBD2 might be the D (5 bases). Germline CDR1 LGHNA, CDR2 YNFKEQ. The length of the CDR3 is 13 residues. The V gene lost 0 bases and the J gene lost 6 bases, with 9 bases spanning the gap. CDR3 amino acids: CASSQDAEAEQYF. The CDR3 bases are TGTGCCAGCAGCCAAGATGCGGAGGCCGAGCAGTACTTC.

This chain joins TRBV6-1 and TRBJ1-1, with D perhaps matching TRBD1 (6 bases). The germline V gene encodes CDR1 MNHNS and CDR2 SASEGT. Trimming removed 2 bases at V and 4 bases at J, with 14 bases between. This CDR3 region has 15 residues. The CDR3 sequence is CASSELWGLSTEAFF. In DNA, the CDR3 is TGTGCCAGCAGTGAATTGTGGGGGCTAAGCACTGAAGCTTTCTTT.

The chain links TRBV7-3 to TRBJ2-1; 8 nucleotides agree with TRBD2. The CDR3 has 16 amino acids. V lost 1 base to trimming and J lost 3 bases; unmatched junction nucleotides: 5. CDR1 is SGHTA and CDR2 is FQGTGA in the germline V gene. The CDR3 sequence: CASSLKASGYYNEQFF. CDR3 coding DNA: TGTGCCAGCAGCTTAAAAGCTAGCGGGTACTACAATGAGCAGTTCTTC.

This clone was counted once. The J gene is TRBJ2-5, the V gene TRBV5-4; 9 positions agree with TRBD2. The J call is uncertain, as TRBJ2-7 better fits the DNA end. Looked up from germline, CDR1 is SGHNT and CDR2 is YYREEE (reference sequence). CDR3 length equals 15 residues. This CDR3 reads CASSGRSSGAYEQYF. The CDR3 DNA is TGTGCCAGCAGCGGACGGTCTAGCGGGGCCTACGAGCAGTACTTC.

The chain has TRBV10-3 and TRBJ2-1; TRBD1 might be the D (6 bases). Trimming took 4 bases from V and 2 from J, leaving 12 bases between them. The CDR3 has 15 residues. The germline gives CDR1 ENHRY, CDR2 SYGVKD. The CDR3 region is CAISVYRVAYNEQFF. The CDR3 nucleotides are TGTGCCATCAGTGTGTACAGGGTAGCCTACAATGAGCAGTTCTTC.

Turning to this clone: Other DNA sequences in this sample translate to the same CDR3. This chain uses TRBV6-5 with TRBJ1-5; no clear D. Per germline, CDR1 MNHEY and CDR2 SVGAGI. CDR3 length: 14 amino acids. V shed 5 bases and J shed 3 bases, with 11 bases lying between them. As DNA, the CDR3 is TGTGCCAGCAGTGCTTCGGGTTTCAATCAGCCCCAGCATTTT. This translates into CASSASGFNQPQHF.

This chain uses TRBV10-3 with TRBJ1-3; D remains ambiguous. V lost 6 bases to trimming and J lost 8 bases, with 20 bases between them. There are 15 residues in the CDR3. Germline values: CDR1 ENHRY, CDR2 SYGVKD. Written as DNA, the CDR3 is TGTGCCATCAGCCACCACGGAGGAGTTGACGACACCATATATTTT. This encodes CAISHHGGVDDTIYF.

The chain couples TRBV19 to TRBJ2-2; D not certain. The CDR3 length is 15 residues. Germline V CDR1 and CDR2: LNHDA, SQIVND (reference sequence). V was trimmed by 7 bases and J by 4 bases, leaving 16 bases between them. CDR3 sequence: CASKVLQASTGELFF. Here the CDR3 DNA reads TGTGCCAGTAAGGTCTTGCAGGCCTCCACCGGGGAGCTGTTTTTT.

The V call is TRBV10-3, the J call TRBJ1-5; 11 nucleotides align to TRBD1. CDR3 length equals 15 residues. Germline V gives CDR1 ENHRY, CDR2 SYGVKD. Unmatched junction bases numbered 4, after V lost 5 bases and J lost 4 bases. CDR3 nucleotides: TGTGCCATCAGTCCGGGACAGGGGGTAAATCAGCCCCAGCATTTT. Translation: CAISPGQGVNQPQHF.